This TCR beta chain was found in a study of T-cell memory formation after mild COVID-19. The wider study: Most TCR clusters belonged to a single donor. Study conclusions and caveats: A balance of CD4 and CD8 characterized clones contracting day 15 to 85, whereas later expanders leaned CD4+. Clones that contracted clustered mainly in CM and EM if CD4+ and in EMRA if CD8+.

Unmatched junction bases numbered 5, after V lost 3 bases and J lost 4 bases. Germline CDR1 is DFQATT and CDR2 is SNEGSKA (reference sequence). This CDR3 comprises 14 residues. TCRdb ran MiXCR on the 5' RACE reads and lists one entry per CDR3 protein. The sample yields under 200,000 distinct CDR3 sequences, 11% seen once. This clonotype appeared many times. Its specificity is not known. The sequence derives from a man aged 18-30 years who had mild COVID-19 (a few samples of this study predate the infection). Cell type and time point are not known. Sequenced sample: PBMCs or a T cell subset sorted from them (not recorded which). The chain couples TRBV20-1 to TRBJ2-7; 11 nucleotides align to TRBD2. The CDR3 coding sequence is TGCAGTGCTAGTAGGTCTAGCGGGGGGTACGAGCAGTACTTC. Amino acids: CSASRSSGGYEQYF.